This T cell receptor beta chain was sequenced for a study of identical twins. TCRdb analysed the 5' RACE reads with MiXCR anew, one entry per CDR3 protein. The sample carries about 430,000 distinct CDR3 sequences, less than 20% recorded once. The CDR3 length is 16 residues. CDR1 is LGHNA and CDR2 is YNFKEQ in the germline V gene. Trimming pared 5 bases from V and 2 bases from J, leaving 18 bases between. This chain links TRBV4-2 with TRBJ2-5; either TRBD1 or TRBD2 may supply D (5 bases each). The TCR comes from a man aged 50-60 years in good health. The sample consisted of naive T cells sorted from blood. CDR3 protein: CASSFGGGAVQETQYF. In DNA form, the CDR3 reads TGTGCCAGCAGCTTTGGGGGTGGAGCCGTACAAGAGACCCAGTACTTC.